This T cell receptor beta chain was found in a study of blood T cell repertoires in COVID-19. Study-wide context: Sites in the United States, Italy and Spain provided acute and convalescent COVID-19 samples. PBMCs, B-cell-depleted T cells, or T cells were the source of the cDNA or gDNA that made up the material.

Data came from immunoSEQ multiplex PCR; TCRdb stores just in-frame clones and leaves some out. The repertoire holds approximately 130,000 clones, with 88% as singletons. The CDR3 spans 15 residues. With 6 bases removed from V and 6 bases from J, the gap between germline ends came to 19 bases. CDR1 is MDHEN and CDR2 is SYDVKM in the germline V gene. The receptor's source is a human donor in a cohort sampled during active COVID-19. This chain links TRBV28 with TRBJ2-3, with a tentative D call TRBD2 (6 bases). The source material was peripheral blood. For the CDR3, the DNA is TGTGCCAGCAGGTCCATAGCGTCGGGACTGGATACGCAGTATTTT. The encoded protein is CASRSIASGLDTQYF.